These 16 T cell receptor beta chains were all obtained from the same sample, sequenced in a study of radiotherapy plus CTLA-4 blockade in lung cancer. Sequencing was performed with immunoSEQ multiplex PCR; in TCRdb, only in-frame clones are kept and a portion is missing. Of approximately 110,000 clones listed, about four fifths are singletons. The material was peripheral blood, obtained from a patient treated with radiotherapy plus ipilimumab. The receptors were gathered from a human donor with non-small cell lung cancer that progressed on radiotherapy plus ipilimumab. Some clones in this sample may be carry-over from other donors' samples.

About this clone: One end of the junction does not line up with germline, which may come from a read error. CDR3 sequence reads: CASSLQANYGHTF. CDR3 bases: TGTGCCAGCAGCTTACAGGCCAACTATGGCCACACCTTC. The chain links TRBV5-6 to TRBJ1-2; maybe TRBD1 (5 bases). The CDR3 covers 13 residues. Germline V CDR1 and CDR2: SGHDT, YYEEEE.

The chain has TRBV7-8 and TRBJ2-1, with 7 positions matching TRBD2. The CDR3 runs to 15 residues. The germline V gene has CDR1 SGHVS and CDR2 FQNEAQ. The ends lost 2 bases at V and 3 bases at J; junction bases unmatched: 4. The CDR3 is CASSLMGGNYNEQFF. For the CDR3, the DNA is TGTGCCAGCAGCTTAATGGGGGGGAACTACAATGAGCAGTTCTTC.

This rearrangement joins TRBV27 to TRBJ1-4, with D possibly being TRBD1 (6 bases). Between the trimmed V and J ends, which lost 5 bases and 9 bases, there was a span of 19 bases. Looked up from germline, CDR1 is MNHEY and CDR2 is SMNVEV (reference sequence). The CDR3 spans 15 residues. In DNA, the CDR3 is TGTGCCAGCAGTAACCGGGACACTGACACCCAAAAACTGTTTTTT. It specifies CASSNRDTDTQKLFF.

The chain recombines TRBV27 with TRBJ2-7; the match to TRBD1 covers 8 bases. This CDR3 spans 14 amino acids. The V gene end was trimmed by 2 bases and the J gene end by 3 bases; junction bases not matched to a gene: 3. The germline CDR1 and CDR2 sequences are MNHEY and SMNVEV (reference sequence). The CDR3 DNA sequence: TGTGCCAGCAGTTTAGTGGGGACAGGCTACGAGCAGTACTTC. It translates to CASSLVGTGYEQYF.

This clone was seen just once. This chain links TRBV18 with TRBJ2-5; tentative D call: TRBD2 (5 bases). Trimming shortened V by 0 bases and J by 5 bases, and 7 bases separated the two germline ends. The CDR3 has 13 amino acids. Germline V gives CDR1 KGHSH, CDR2 LQKENI. CDR3 protein: CASSPPGSETQYF. The CDR3 DNA follows: TGTGCCAGCTCACCACCGGGGAGTGAGACCCAGTACTTC.

The rearrangement uses TRBV6-6 and TRBJ1-1; the D is unclear. V lost 0 bases and J lost 4, with 12 bases in between. Germline-derived CDR1 and CDR2 are MNHNY and SVGAGI (reference sequence). CDR3 length: 15 residues. This CDR3 is CASSYSTSESTEAFF. Written as DNA, the CDR3 is TGTGCCAGCAGTTACTCGACAAGTGAGAGCACTGAAGCTTTCTTT.

The V and J genes are TRBV18 and TRBJ1-2, with 9 bases aligning to TRBD1. Germline loops: CDR1 KGHSH, CDR2 LQKENI. Unmatched junction bases numbered 14, after V lost 3 bases and J lost 0 bases. The CDR3 is 19 amino acids. The CDR3, as DNA: TGTGCCAGCTCACCCACGACAGGGGGACGACGTAAAGCTAACTATGGCTACACCTTC. As protein: CASSPTTGGRRKANYGYTF.

The chain carries TRBV11-3 and TRBJ2-3; D possibly corresponds to TRBD2 (6 bases). Germline lookup yields CDR1 SGHNT and CDR2 YENEEA. CDR3 size: 14 residues. Trimming shortened V by 3 bases and J by 3 bases, and 10 bases separated the two germline ends. This CDR3 reads CASSLAGWTDTQYF. Written as DNA, the CDR3 is TGTGCCAGCAGCTTGGCGGGGTGGACAGATACGCAGTATTTT.

This clone was seen once. The chain carries TRBV7-3 and TRBJ1-2, with 7 bases identical to TRBD1. Germline V gives CDR1 SGHTA, CDR2 FQGTGA. Trimming at V came to 6 bases and at J to 8 bases, leaving 12 bases not matched to a gene. The CDR3 loop spans 14 amino acids. The CDR3 DNA is TGTGCCAGCAGTCCTAACACAGGGGAGGGAGGCTACACCTTC. This encodes CASSPNTGEGGYTF.

The V and J genes are TRBV15 and TRBJ1-2, with TRBD1 matching over 7 bases. CDR3 length: 12 amino acids. Per germline, CDR1 LNHNV and CDR2 YYDKDF (reference sequence). Unmatched junction bases numbered 3, after V lost 3 bases and J lost 8 bases. CDR3 loop: CATSRTGLGYTF. CDR3 in DNA: TGTGCCACCAGCAGGACAGGGTTGGGCTACACCTTC.

The chain combines TRBV5-7 with TRBJ2-2; D is possibly TRBD2 (6 bases). TRBV5-7 falls under the ORF class, with uncertain function. The CDR3 sequence is 17 residues long. V gave up 0 bases and J gave up 4 bases, with 16 bases separating them. CDR3 DNA sequence: TGTGCCAGCAGCTTGGTTGCTTGGGGGGTTGCCACCGGGGAGCTGTTTTTT. Translation gives CASSLVAWGVATGELFF.

This chain uses TRBV9 with TRBJ1-1; D is ambiguous. Germline CDR1 reads SGDLS; CDR2 reads YYNGEE. This CDR3 comprises 12 residues. Trimming removed 3 bases from V and 4 bases from J, with 7 bases in between. CDR3 region: CASSAEGTEAFF. CDR3 in DNA: TGTGCCAGCAGCGCTGAGGGCACTGAAGCTTTCTTT.

The J gene is TRBJ2-1, the V gene TRBV7-3, with D possibly matching TRBD2 (6 bases). Trimming left V 2 bases short and J 2 bases short, with 13 bases between. The CDR3 is made up of 16 amino acids. Germline V CDR1 and CDR2: SGHTA, FQGTGA. The DNA for the CDR3 is TGTGCCAGCAGCTTAGGAGGGAGTGCAGCCTACAATGAGCAGTTCTTC. Its protein is CASSLGGSAAYNEQFF.

This rearrangement joins TRBV7-8 to TRBJ2-1; possible D gene TRBD1, 5 bases. The CDR3 is 15 residues long. CDR1 and CDR2 from the germline V gene are SGHVS and FQNEAQ. Trimming pared 1 base from V and 2 bases from J, leaving 9 bases between. CDR3 amino acids: CASSLGAGPYNEQFF. CDR3 nucleotides: TGTGCCAGCAGCTTAGGGGCAGGGCCCTACAATGAGCAGTTCTTC.

This chain links TRBV5-6 with TRBJ1-2, with TRBD1 matching 8 bases. Unmatched junction bases numbered 6, after V lost 4 bases and J lost 4 bases. Germline V gene lookup returns CDR1 SGHDT and CDR2 YYEEEE. The CDR3 totals 14 residues. The CDR3 is CASSAGQGLYGYTF. As DNA, the CDR3 is TGTGCCAGCAGCGCCGGACAGGGTCTCTATGGCTACACCTTC.

This chain links TRBV7-2 with TRBJ1-2; maybe TRBD1 (6 bases). Trimming pared 0 bases from V and 2 bases from J, leaving 13 bases between. Per the germline V gene, CDR1 is SGHTA and CDR2 is FQGNSA. The CDR3 contains 16 residues. CDR3 amino acids: CASSLAPGANNYGYTF. The DNA of the CDR3 is TGTGCCAGCAGCTTAGCACCAGGGGCCAACAACTATGGCTACACCTTC.